This T cell receptor (beta chain) comes out of a study of T cells in Graves' hyperthyroidism and ophthalmopathy. Study context: Initial diagnosis, before any treatment, was when peripheral blood was collected.

This clonotype has a count of ten or more. Its specificity is not known. Amplification yielded TCR beta CDR3 regions, with RNA transcripts as the source. First-round RT-PCR of the TCR CDR3 relied on the HTBI primer set. TCRdb reprocessed the multiplex PCR reads with MiXCR, giving one entry per CDR3 protein. The table shows hundreds of thousands of distinct CDR3 sequences, with about 15% occurring only once. Study-level points and caveats: Blood held most thyroid clonotypes expanded above 0.001 frequency. It was a median approximately 6 months before onset that the model predicted ophthalmopathy.

No ophthalmopathy progression within 18 months constituted stable Graves' hyperthyroidism. Sequencing was carried out using blood. The TCR comes from a woman aged 25-40 years with Graves' hyperthyroidism.

CDR3 nucleotide sequence: TGCAGCGTTGTGACAGGTGAACGCTACACCTTC. Amino acids: CSVVTGERYTF. This chain joins TRBV29-1 and TRBJ1-2; TRBD1 is a possible D gene (6 bases). The CDR3 spans 11 residues. Germline V gene lookup returns CDR1 SQVTM and CDR2 ANQGSEA. Trimming pared 4 bases from V and 9 bases from J, leaving 12 bases between.